The 30 T cell receptor beta chains listed next were all sequenced from one sample in a study of siplizumab effects on memory and regulatory T cells. The data were produced by immunoSEQ multiplex PCR, yet TCRdb's version contains in-frame clones alone and is incomplete. The sample yields more than 85,000 clones, 70% to 90% seen once. Material: CD4+ T cells sorted from blood. The receptors were gathered from a human donor in good health.

V gene TRBV11-3 combines with J gene TRBJ2-4, with 7 bases identical to TRBD2. This CDR3 has 15 residues. Trimming at V came to 7 bases and at J to 6 bases, leaving 12 bases not matched to a gene. CDR1 and CDR2 (germline): SGHNT, YENEEA. The CDR3 DNA is TGTGCCAGCACCCCCCATGGACTAGTTGGAAACATTCAGTACTTC. This sequence encodes CASTPHGLVGNIQYF.

This chain uses TRBV2 with TRBJ1-1; D uncertain. Looked up from germline, CDR1 is SNHLY and CDR2 is FYNNEI. This CDR3 has 14 amino acids. V shed 2 bases and J shed 7 bases, with 14 bases lying between them. CDR3 sequence: CASSERKYTGEAFF. CDR3 sequence (DNA): TGTGCCAGCAGTGAAAGGAAGTATACTGGTGAAGCTTTCTTT.

This rearrangement joins TRBV5-1 to TRBJ2-3; weak D call: TRBD2 (6 bases). Per germline, CDR1 SGHRS and CDR2 YFSETQ. The V and J ends lost 2 bases and 4 bases respectively, with 17 bases between them. This CDR3 contains 16 residues. CDR3 nucleotides: TGCGCCAGCAGCTTTGGGTCCGGGGGAGGTCCAGATACGCAGTATTTT. As protein: CASSFGSGGGPDTQYF.

In nucleotides, the CDR3 is TGTGCCAGCAGCTCAGGACAGGGAGCCAATGAGCAGTTCTTC. It translates to CASSSGQGANEQFF. The rearrangement joins TRBV7-2 to TRBJ2-1; 8 nucleotides align to TRBD1. Germline V gives CDR1 SGHTA, CDR2 FQGNSA. This CDR3 is 14 amino acids long. J was trimmed by 6 bases and V by 4 bases; bases with no gene match: 5.

This chain joins TRBV5-5 and TRBJ2-7; D gene ambiguous. The V gene's germline CDR1 is SGHKS and CDR2 YYEKEE (reference sequence). The CDR3 contains 17 residues. The V and J ends lost 4 bases and 0 bases respectively, with 20 bases between them. The CDR3 sequence: CASSRTMTSPSSYEQYF. The DNA for the CDR3 is TGTGCCAGCAGCCGGACGATGACAAGTCCCAGCTCCTACGAGCAGTACTTC. Supplemented by reference TRBV5-5 and TRBJ2-7, the full variable domain reads DAGVTQSPTHLIKTRGQQVTLRCSPISGHKSVSWYQQVLGQGPQFIFQYYEKEERGRGNFPDRFSARQFPNYSSELNVNALLLGDSALYLCASSRTMTSPSSYEQYFGPGTRLTVT.

The gene calls are TRBV28 and TRBJ2-6; D is unresolved. This CDR3 is 14 amino acids long. Trimming took 4 bases from V and 0 from J, leaving 4 bases between them. Germline loops: CDR1 MDHEN, CDR2 SYDVKM. The CDR3 is CASSSSSGANVLTF. CDR3 coding DNA: TGTGCCAGCAGTTCCAGCTCTGGGGCCAACGTCCTGACTTTC.

CDR3 coding DNA: TGCGCCAGCAGCTTTACCGGGGCACGGGCGGCGGGGAATGAGCAGTTCTTC. Translating it yields CASSFTGARAAGNEQFF. This chain joins TRBV5-1 and TRBJ2-1; D might be TRBD2 (6 bases). Trimming stripped 2 bases from V and 7 bases from J, with 22 bases between. This CDR3 has 17 amino acids. Germline V gene sequence: CDR1 SGHRS, CDR2 YFSETQ.

The chain combines TRBV5-6 with TRBJ2-7; D is ambiguous. The CDR3 runs to 14 residues. V lost 1 base and J 0 bases, leaving 8 bases between the germline ends. The germline gives CDR1 SGHDT, CDR2 YYEEEE. CDR3 sequence reads: CASSLFGSSYEQYF. CDR3 sequence (DNA): TGTGCCAGCAGCTTGTTCGGTAGCTCCTACGAGCAGTACTTC.

This chain joins TRBV18 and TRBJ2-3; TRBD2 is a possible D gene (5 bases). V was shortened by 6 bases and J by 1 base, with 14 bases between the two germline ends. The CDR3 loop spans 15 amino acids. Germline V gene data show CDR1 as KGHSH and CDR2 as LQKENI. CDR3 coding DNA: TGTGCCAGCTCGGCGAGGGCAGGTGGCACAGATACGCAGTATTTT. This translates into CASSARAGGTDTQYF. Complete variable domain (other parts from reference TRBV18 and TRBJ2-3): NAGVMQNPRHLVRRRGQEARLRCSPMKGHSHVYWYRQLPEEGLKFMVYLQKENIIDESGMPKERFSAEFPKEGPSILRIQQVVRGDSAAYFCASSARAGGTDTQYFGPGTRLTVL.

The chain couples TRBV5-1 to TRBJ2-7; D is ambiguous. The CDR3 length is 14 residues. The ends were cut back, 0 bases at V and 4 bases at J, with 11 bases in the middle. In germline, CDR1 is SGHRS, CDR2 YFSETQ. The CDR3 DNA reads as TGCGCCAGCAGCTTGGTAGTGGGAAATTACGAGCAGTACTTC. The encoded protein is CASSLVVGNYEQYF.

CDR3 bases: TGTGCCAGTAGTACGGAACAGGGGCTTACGAACACTGAAGCTTTCTTT. This gives the protein CASSTEQGLTNTEAFF. The chain couples TRBV19 to TRBJ1-1; 7 nucleotides align to TRBD1. In germline, CDR1 is LNHDA, CDR2 SQIVND (reference sequence). V trimming: 4 bases; J trimming: 1 base; junction bases outside the gene matches: 9. The CDR3 is 16 amino acids.

The J gene is TRBJ2-1, the V gene TRBV5-4; 7 positions match TRBD1. Germline assignment: CDR1 SGHNT and CDR2 YYREEE (reference sequence). This CDR3 region has 16 residues. The J segment lost 4 bases and the V segment lost 1 base, leaving 8 bases of the junction unmatched. The CDR3 DNA reads as TGTGCCAGCAGCTTGCGTCTGGGACAGTCATACAATGAGCAGTTCTTC. Translation: CASSLRLGQSYNEQFF. Full variable domain (rest looked up from reference TRBV5-4 and TRBJ2-1): ETGVTQSPTHLIKTRGQQVTLRCSSQSGHNTVSWYQQALGQGPQFIFQYYREEENGRGNFPPRFSGLQFPNYSSELNVNALELDDSALYLCASSLRLGQSYNEQFFGPGTRLTVL.

For the CDR3, the DNA is TGTGCCAGCAGCTCTACCGGGACAGGGGTGGGTACGCAGTATTTT. Amino acid sequence: CASSSTGTGVGTQYF. This chain links TRBV7-6 with TRBJ2-3; TRBD1 matches 10 bases. This CDR3 has 15 amino acids. CDR1 is SGHVS and CDR2 is FNYEAQ in the germline V gene. The ends lost 4 bases at V and 8 bases at J; junction bases unmatched: 9.

The chain uses TRBV5-4 and TRBJ1-4, with TRBD1 matching over 9 bases. CDR3 length equals 14 residues. Germline V gives CDR1 SGHNT, CDR2 YYREEE (reference sequence). Germline trimming cut 4 bases from V and 8 bases from J; bases unmatched to any gene: 6. The CDR3 here is CASSPTGGVEKLFF. The CDR3 DNA reads as TGTGCCAGCAGCCCGACAGGGGGAGTCGAAAAACTGTTTTTT.

The V call is TRBV9, the J call TRBJ2-1; D uncertain. CDR3 length: 13 residues. Trimming pared 3 bases from V and 7 bases from J, leaving 11 bases between. Germline V gene data show CDR1 as SGDLS and CDR2 as YYNGEE. CDR3 residues: CASSEGILNEQFF. DNA of the CDR3: TGTGCCAGCAGCGAGGGCATTCTTAATGAGCAGTTCTTC.

The chain recombines TRBV12-5 with TRBJ2-6, with 8 bases matching TRBD1. The germline CDR1 and CDR2 sequences are LGHNT and FRNRAP. The CDR3 loop spans 18 amino acids. V gave up 4 bases and J gave up 0 bases; unmatched junction bases: 8. The CDR3 protein is CASGSPRTGSSGANVLTF. DNA for the CDR3: TGTGCTAGTGGTTCCCCGAGGACAGGGAGCTCTGGGGCCAACGTCCTGACTTTC.

V is TRBV5-8 and J is TRBJ1-1; no clear D. The CDR3 spans 13 residues. Germline CDR1 is SGHTS and CDR2 is YDEGEE. The germline V and J ends were trimmed by 1 base and 1 base, with 5 bases remaining between them. The DNA of the CDR3 is TGTGCCAGCAGCTTGATAGGGAACACTGAAGCTTTCTTT. Amino acid sequence: CASSLIGNTEAFF.

The chain employs TRBV7-3 and TRBJ2-1, with 12 bases identical to TRBD2. This CDR3 is built from 16 residues. J gave up 7 bases and V 4 bases, and 8 bases lay outside the gene matches. Germline values: CDR1 SGHTA, CDR2 FQGTGA. The DNA of the CDR3 is TGTGCCAGCAGCTCCCCTAGCGGGAGGGCCGTTAATGAGCAGTTCTTC. Amino acids: CASSSPSGRAVNEQFF. Supplemented by reference TRBV7-3 and TRBJ2-1, the full variable domain reads GAGVSQTPSNKVTEKGKYVELRCDPISGHTALYWYRQSLGQGPEFLIYFQGTGAADDSGLPNDRFFAVRPEGSVSTLKIQRTERGDSAVYLCASSSPSGRAVNEQFFGPGTRLTVL.

The rearrangement joins TRBV30 to TRBJ2-5, with D possibly being TRBD1 or TRBD2 (5 bases each). Germline CDR1 and CDR2: GTSNPN and SVGIG (reference sequence). The CDR3 length is 15 residues. Between the trimmed V and J ends, which lost 5 bases and 0 bases, there was a span of 16 bases. The CDR3 DNA reads as TGTGCCTGGGCTCCGGGACGGATGTACCAAGAGACCCAGTACTTC. Amino acids: CAWAPGRMYQETQYF.

The chain employs TRBV7-8 and TRBJ1-3; maybe TRBD1 (5 bases). Germline loops: CDR1 SGHVS, CDR2 FQNEAQ. V lost 2 bases and J 4 bases, leaving 12 bases between the germline ends. There are 15 residues in the CDR3. CDR3 bases: TGTGCCAGCAGCTTAATAGGGGACGGGGGAAACACCATATATTTT. Its translation is CASSLIGDGGNTIYF.

The CDR3 DNA follows: TGTGCCAGCAGCCCTGGGACTAGCGGGGCCGGGTACAATGAGCAGTTCTTC. Translating gives CASSPGTSGAGYNEQFF. The gene calls are TRBV5-4 and TRBJ2-1; 13 nucleotides agree with TRBD2. The CDR3 is made up of 17 amino acids. The germline gives CDR1 SGHNT, CDR2 YYREEE (reference sequence). Trimming cost V 4 bases and J 4 bases; bases outside gene matches: 8.

This chain connects TRBV30 to TRBJ2-7; D remains ambiguous. V lost 5 bases and J 6 bases, leaving 8 bases between the germline ends. CDR1 and CDR2 from the germline V gene are GTSNPN and SVGIG (reference sequence). The CDR3 length is 10 residues. CDR3 loop: CAWGLSEQYF. The CDR3, as DNA: TGTGCCTGGGGTTTGAGCGAGCAGTACTTC.

The J gene is TRBJ2-2, the V gene TRBV21-1; TRBD1, the table's D call, lacks a check against the DNA. TRBV21-1 is labeled a pseudogene. The CDR3 covers 12 residues. The CDR3 sequence: CASSGRGGELFF. In nucleotides, the CDR3 is TGTGCCAGCAGCGGCAGGGGCGGGGAGCTGTTTTTT.

The J gene is TRBJ2-3, the V gene TRBV5-1, with TRBD2 matching over 11 bases. Per germline, CDR1 SGHRS and CDR2 YFSETQ. V shed 6 bases, J shed 6 bases, and the junction held 12 bases outside the gene matches. This CDR3 has 16 amino acids. The CDR3: CASKSLASGRSDTQYF. The CDR3 nucleotides read TGCGCCAGCAAGAGCTTGGCTAGCGGGAGGTCTGATACGCAGTATTTT.

The chain recombines TRBV7-8 with TRBJ2-7, with D perhaps matching TRBD2 (6 bases). The ends were cut back, 3 bases at V and 3 bases at J, with 12 bases in the middle. The germline V gene has CDR1 SGHVS and CDR2 FQNEAQ. The CDR3 is 14 amino acids. The DNA of the CDR3 is TGTGCCAGCAGCTTGGCCAGCGGGCGCTACGAGCAGTACTTC. It encodes CASSLASGRYEQYF.

The chain employs TRBV7-3 and TRBJ1-5; D gene unclear. The V end was cut by 3 bases, the J end by 6 bases, with 9 bases between. This CDR3 has 13 residues. The V gene's germline CDR1 is SGHTA and CDR2 FQGTGA. The chain's CDR3 is CASSLRRGQPQHF. CDR3 nucleotide sequence: TGTGCCAGCAGCTTGCGTCGGGGTCAGCCCCAGCATTTT. Complete variable domain (other parts from reference TRBV7-3 and TRBJ1-5): GAGVSQTPSNKVTEKGKYVELRCDPISGHTALYWYRQSLGQGPEFLIYFQGTGAADDSGLPNDRFFAVRPEGSVSTLKIQRTERGDSAVYLCASSLRRGQPQHFGDGTRLSIL.

This clone occurred a few times. The chain is built from TRBV27 and TRBJ1-3, with D possibly being TRBD1 (5 bases). The CDR3 is made up of 12 amino acids. From germline, CDR1 is MNHEY and CDR2 SMNVEV (reference sequence). The ends were cut back, 7 bases at V and 10 bases at J, with 14 bases in the middle. The CDR3 sequence is CASKRDPTTIYF. The DNA of the CDR3 is TGTGCCAGCAAAAGGGACCCGACGACCATATATTTT.

V gene TRBV28 combines with J gene TRBJ1-1; TRBD1 might be the D (6 bases). The germline V gene encodes CDR1 MDHEN and CDR2 SYDVKM. The CDR3 is made up of 15 amino acids. The V and J ends lost 3 bases and 5 bases respectively, with 16 bases between them. CDR3 bases: TGTGCCAGCAGTTTTAGGAGGGGGGCCGGGACTGAAGCTTTCTTT. The encoded protein is CASSFRRGAGTEAFF.

The chain is built from TRBV2 and TRBJ2-3, with 7 bases aligning to TRBD1. The CDR3 loop spans 14 amino acids. Germline loops: CDR1 SNHLY, CDR2 FYNNEI. After removal of 7 bases from V and 0 bases from J, the junction contained 4 bases not matched to a gene. The CDR3 DNA is TGTGCCAGCATAAGGGGGCCAAGCACAGATACGCAGTATTTT. This sequence encodes CASIRGPSTDTQYF.

J is TRBJ2-7 and V is TRBV5-1, with 11 nucleotides matching TRBD1. This CDR3 is built from 15 residues. Germline CDR1 reads SGHRS; CDR2 reads YFSETQ. Trimming took 5 bases from V and 2 from J; bases not matched to a gene: 6. The CDR3 reads CASSKEDRGPYEQYF. CDR3 DNA sequence: TGCGCCAGCAGTAAGGAGGACAGGGGGCCCTACGAGCAGTACTTC.